The 14 T cell receptor beta chains below were found in one sample sequenced in a study of molecular identifiers for immune sequencing clone quantification. TCRdb recomputed calls from the PCR reads with MiXCR, one row per CDR3 protein. The table shows nearly 55,000 distinct CDR3 sequences, with 36% occurring only once. The sequencing sample was made of naive CD8+ T cells from blood, with Jurkat cell RNA spiked in. Subset in this sample: FACS-sorted CD8+CD4-CCR7+CD45RA+ naive T cells. These receptor sequences come from a human donor in good health. Some libraries in this study had Jurkat cell RNA spiked in.

Ten or more counts support this clonotype. This chain joins TRBV10-3 and TRBJ1-2; no firm D call. The CDR3 is made up of 10 amino acids. Germline V gives CDR1 ENHRY, CDR2 SYGVKD. Trimming pared 8 bases from V and 7 bases from J, leaving 8 bases between. CDR3 nucleotide sequence: TGTGCCATCTTAGGGTCTGGCTACACCTTC. This sequence encodes CAILGSGYTF.

This clonotype came up a few times. V gene TRBV7-8 combines with J gene TRBJ2-5, with D perhaps TRBD1 (6 bases). CDR1 is SGHVS and CDR2 is FQNEAQ in the germline V gene. This CDR3 region has 17 residues. Between the trimmed V and J ends, which lost 0 bases and 2 bases, there was a span of 16 bases. The CDR3 region has the DNA TGTGCCAGCAGCTTAGCGTGGAGAGCAGGGGATCAAGAGACCCAGTACTTC. Translated, it gives CASSLAWRAGDQETQYF.

This chain links TRBV11-2 with TRBJ2-1; the D is unclear. The V end lost 1 base, the J end lost 2 bases, and 12 bases lay between the germline ends. The CDR3 has 16 amino acids. Germline V gene lookup returns CDR1 SGHAT and CDR2 FQNNGV. The CDR3 loop reads CASSLGTSWTYNEQFF. CDR3 DNA: TGTGCCAGCAGCTTAGGAACTTCGTGGACCTACAATGAGCAGTTCTTC. The full variable domain, rest sourced from reference TRBV11-2 and TRBJ2-1, is EAGVAQSPRYKIIEKRQSVAFWCNPISGHATLYWYQQILGQGPKLLIQFQNNGVVDDSQLPKDRFSAERLKGVDSTLKIQPAKLEDSAVYLCASSLGTSWTYNEQFFGPGTRLTVL.

This clonotype was observed a few times. V usage is TRBV11-2 and J usage is TRBJ2-7; 7 bases fit TRBD1. Germline assignment: CDR1 SGHAT and CDR2 FQNNGV. This CDR3 has 15 amino acids. The V and J ends lost 6 bases and 3 bases, in that order; junction bases with no gene match: 11. CDR3 sequence reads: CASRKLGTVNYEQYF. CDR3 coding DNA: TGTGCCAGCAGAAAGCTCGGGACAGTTAACTACGAGCAGTACTTC.

This clonotype was counted between two and nine times. The chain is built from TRBV2 and TRBJ2-7; unclear D gene. Germline V CDR1 and CDR2: SNHLY, FYNNEI. Between the trimmed V and J ends, which lost 5 bases and 5 bases, there was a span of 7 bases. CDR3 length: 11 amino acids. This CDR3 is CASSLSNEQYF. The CDR3 DNA is TGTGCCAGCAGTCTTTCCAACGAGCAGTACTTC.

The chain carries TRBV19 and TRBJ1-5, with a possible D match to TRBD1 (5 bases). The germline V gene has CDR1 LNHDA and CDR2 SQIVND (reference sequence). Deletions cut 7 bases from V and 2 bases from J, with 18 bases between. This CDR3 spans 16 amino acids. CDR3 in amino acids: CASTHMGGNGNQPQHF. The CDR3 nucleotides read TGTGCCAGTACTCATATGGGGGGTAATGGCAATCAGCCCCAGCATTTT.

This clonotype was recorded at least ten times. J is TRBJ1-1 and V is TRBV2, with D perhaps TRBD1 (5 bases). The length of the CDR3 is 15 residues. Trimming removed 3 bases from V and 0 bases from J, with 11 bases in between. Germline V gene lookup returns CDR1 SNHLY and CDR2 FYNNEI. The DNA for the CDR3 is TGTGCCAGCAGTGAGGGGCAGTACATGAACACTGAAGCTTTCTTT. Its protein product is CASSEGQYMNTEAFF.

The chain has TRBV27 and TRBJ1-1, with 7 bases that match TRBD1. The CDR3 is made up of 12 amino acids. Germline V gives CDR1 MNHEY, CDR2 SMNVEV (reference sequence). J was trimmed by 10 bases and V by 3 bases; bases with no gene match: 5. CDR3 DNA: TGTGCCAGCAGTTTCGACAGGGTGGTAGCTTTCTTT. The encoded protein is CASSFDRVVAFF.

A remark on this clonotype: Here the CDR3 omits its conserved ending phenylalanine or tryptophan, so a read error is the likely source. The genes are TRBV7-9 and TRBJ2-5, with TRBD2 identical over 8 bases. The germline V gene encodes CDR1 SEHNR and CDR2 FQNEAQ (reference sequence). V dropped 7 bases and J dropped 9; count of bases not matched to a gene: 16. This CDR3 is built from 15 residues. Written as DNA, the CDR3 is TGTGCCAGCATCGTGACAGCGGGGGATGTGGTGTCCCAGTACTCC. Amino acid sequence: CASIVTAGDVVSQYS.

Of note for this clonotype: The junction departs from germline at one end; a sequencing error may be responsible. The chain combines TRBV7-8 with TRBJ1-4; possibly TRBD1 for D (5 bases). CDR3 length: 13 residues. The germline V gene has CDR1 SGHVS and CDR2 FQNEAQ. The DNA for the CDR3 is TGTGCCAGCAGCTTAGGGGGTGGGGCAAAACTGGTTTTT. It codes for CASSLGGGAKLVF.

This clonotype appeared many times. V is TRBV14 and J is TRBJ1-1, with D maybe TRBD1 (5 bases). In germline, CDR1 is SGHDN, CDR2 FVKESK. The CDR3 is made up of 15 amino acids. V gave up 0 bases and J gave up 8 bases, with 16 bases separating them. The CDR3 sequence: CASSQDFARALEAFF. CDR3 nucleotide sequence: TGTGCCAGCAGCCAAGATTTTGCCAGGGCCCTCGAAGCTTTCTTT.

The V gene is TRBV28, the J gene TRBJ2-7; D assignment may be TRBD1 or TRBD2 (6 bases each). With 3 bases removed from V and 2 bases from J, the gap between germline ends came to 11 bases. Per germline, CDR1 MDHEN and CDR2 SYDVKM. This CDR3 region has 14 residues. In DNA, the CDR3 is TGTGCCAGCAGTTTGGGGGGCAGGGCCTACGAGCAGTACTTC. This gives the protein CASSLGGRAYEQYF.

This clonotype was detected many times. This chain connects TRBV5-1 to TRBJ1-1; D ambiguous. CDR1 SGHRS and CDR2 YFSETQ come from the germline V gene. Trimming stripped 6 bases from V and 0 bases from J, with 6 bases between. The CDR3 extends over 12 amino acids. CDR3: CASKEMNTEAFF. CDR3 in DNA: TGCGCCAGCAAAGAGATGAACACTGAAGCTTTCTTT. Based on the CDR3 plus reference TRBV5-1 and TRBJ1-1, the full variable domain is KAGVTQTPRYLIKTRGQQVTLSCSPISGHRSVSWYQQTPGQGLQFLFEYFSETQRNKGNFPGRFSGRQFSNSRSEMNVSTLELGDSALYLCASKEMNTEAFFGQGTRLTVV.

The V call is TRBV11-2, the J call TRBJ2-5; D is perhaps TRBD2 (6 bases). The CDR3 length is 15 residues. Germline V lookup: CDR1 SGHAT, CDR2 FQNNGV. V gave up 0 bases and J gave up 2 bases, with 10 bases separating them. The CDR3 sequence: CASSLDRAGQETQYF. The CDR3 DNA reads as TGTGCCAGCAGCTTAGATCGAGCGGGTCAAGAGACCCAGTACTTC.